Reported below is one T cell receptor beta chain. Antigen specificity is unknown. TCRdb processed the 5' RACE reads again and assigns one entry to each CDR3 protein, with no DNA. In all, the sample yields approximately 150,000 distinct CDR3 sequences. The CDR3 loop spans 14 amino acids. The V gene's germline CDR1 is SGHRS and CDR2 YFSETQ. This entry is derived from a study of monozygotic twins with inflammatory bowel disease. Findings and caveats of the study: Individual T cell subtypes were not distinguishable. Whereas healthy co-twins had higher TCRbeta diversity (inverse Simpson), IBD patients had lower diversity.

This TCR was recovered from a human donor with ulcerative colitis or Crohn's disease, or a healthy co-twin of an affected twin (not recorded which). The V and J genes are TRBV5-1 and TRBJ1-1; the D call from TCRdb, TRBD1, cannot be confirmed without DNA. The sample was blood. The chain's CDR3 is CASSWTGENTEAFF.